The 11 T cell receptor beta chains below come from one sample, sequenced in a study of T-cell reconstitution after alpha-beta-depleted transplantation in children. For TCRbeta, the library was prepared with unique molecular identifiers. TCRdb analysed the PCR reads with MiXCR anew, one entry per CDR3 protein. The sample carries fewer than 450,000 distinct CDR3 sequences, around 15% recorded once. The material was PBMCs, mostly from graft donor cells, obtained 360 days after TCRalphabeta/CD19-depleted stem cell transplant. The origin of the receptors is a male patient aged 2-10 years who had a stem cell transplant for acute lymphoblastic leukemia, so the T cells may come from the graft donor.

This clonotype was found many times. The chain links TRBV13 to TRBJ2-7; 10 bases line up with TRBD2. The germline gives CDR1 PRHDT, CDR2 FYEKMQ (reference sequence). CDR3 size: 14 residues. The ends lost 4 bases at V and 4 bases at J; junction bases unmatched: 4. DNA for the CDR3: TGTGCCAGCAGCTCTAGCGGGAGAAAGTACGAGCAGTACTTC. This gives the protein CASSSSGRKYEQYF. The full variable domain, in which reference TRBV13 and TRBJ2-7 provide the parts outside the CDR3, is AAGVIQSPRHLIKEKRETATLKCYPIPRHDTVYWYQQGPGQDPQFLISFYEKMQSDKGSIPDRFSAQQFSDYHSELNMSSLELGDSALYFCASSSSGRKYEQYFGPGTRLTVT.

The chain joins TRBV7-6 to TRBJ2-1; weak D call: TRBD2 (5 bases). Between the trimmed V and J ends, which lost 1 base and 8 bases, there was a span of 18 bases. Germline values: CDR1 SGHVS, CDR2 FNYEAQ. The CDR3 loop spans 16 amino acids. The CDR3 DNA follows: TGTGCCAGCAGCTTAGATTCCAGCGGAGTGCTGGATGAGCAGTTCTTC. It is translated as CASSLDSSGVLDEQFF.

This chain uses TRBV4-2 with TRBJ2-1; D is perhaps TRBD2 (5 bases). The V gene lost 0 bases and the J gene lost 10 bases, with 19 bases spanning the gap. The CDR3 consists of 16 residues. Per the germline V gene, CDR1 is LGHNA and CDR2 is YNFKEQ. CDR3 sequence reads: CASSQDLGLALSEQFF. The CDR3 DNA is TGTGCCAGCAGCCAAGATCTCGGTCTAGCCCTTTCGGAGCAGTTCTTC.

This clonotype appeared a few times. The chain links TRBV28 to TRBJ1-3, with D perhaps matching TRBD1 (5 bases). The CDR3 totals 15 residues. The germline V gene has CDR1 MDHEN and CDR2 SYDVKM. Trimming took off 5 bases at V and 1 base at J, with 12 bases between the two ends. The CDR3: CASSAPGHSGNTIYF. In DNA, the CDR3 is TGTGCCAGCAGTGCCCCCGGACATTCTGGAAACACCATATATTTT.

This clonotype appeared a few times. The chain couples TRBV29-1 to TRBJ2-1, with 9 bases lining up with TRBD2. Trimming cost V 5 bases and J 1 base; bases outside gene matches: 9. CDR1 and CDR2 (germline): SQVTM, ANQGSEA. The CDR3 is 16 residues long. In DNA, the CDR3 is TGCAGCGTTCCCCCCCTAGCGGGAAGATCCTACAATGAGCAGTTCTTC. This encodes CSVPPLAGRSYNEQFF.

The table lists this clonotype with a few counts. The chain is built from TRBV20-1 and TRBJ2-5; D may match TRBD1 or TRBD2 (6 bases each). In germline, CDR1 is DFQATT, CDR2 SNEGSKA (reference sequence). V lost 4 bases to trimming and J lost 4 bases, with 19 bases between them. The CDR3 sequence is 15 residues long. The CDR3 nucleotides are TGCAGTGCTATTCGAAGGGGGAGGCCGGGAGAGACCCAGTACTTC. It yields the protein CSAIRRGRPGETQYF.

The chain links TRBV4-2 to TRBJ2-3, with 7 bases matching TRBD2. The CDR3 is 19 amino acids. Germline CDR1 and CDR2: LGHNA and YNFKEQ. The V and J ends lost 0 bases and 0 bases, in that order; junction bases with no gene match: 12. The DNA for the CDR3 is TGTGCCAGCAGCCAAGATTACGCTGCGGGAGTTTCTAGCACAGATACGCAGTATTTT. Residues: CASSQDYAAGVSSTDTQYF.

The gene calls are TRBV18 and TRBJ1-5; D gene uncertain. The CDR3 contains 13 residues. Germline assignment: CDR1 KGHSH and CDR2 LQKENI. Deletions cut 4 bases from V and 5 bases from J, with 9 bases between. The DNA for the CDR3 is TGTGCCAGCTCACAGAGGACGGATCAGCCCCAGCATTTT. It codes for CASSQRTDQPQHF.

This clonotype has a handful of counts. The chain joins TRBV9 to TRBJ1-2; TRBD1 might be the D (6 bases). This CDR3 is built from 15 residues. Germline CDR1 reads SGDLS; CDR2 reads YYNGEE. With 4 bases removed from V and 4 bases from J, the gap between germline ends came to 17 bases. CDR3: CASSLTQGMTYGYTF. The CDR3 bases are TGTGCCAGCAGCCTAACTCAGGGGATGACCTATGGCTACACCTTC.

J is TRBJ2-4 and V is TRBV20-1; TRBD1 matches 8 bases. Germline V gives CDR1 DFQATT, CDR2 SNEGSKA (reference sequence). V gave up 5 bases and J gave up 4 bases; unmatched junction bases: 4. The CDR3 contains 13 residues. CDR3 amino acids: CSALGQGKNIQYF. As DNA, the CDR3 is TGCAGTGCTCTTGGACAGGGTAAAAACATTCAGTACTTC.

Points on this clonotype: This CDR3 is missing its conserved last phenylalanine or tryptophan, likely due to a read error. The DNA is left out, because the CDR3 cannot be placed on it with certainty; the CDR3 is given as TCRdb lists it. V usage is TRBV20-1 and J usage is TRBJ2-1; TRBD1, the table's D call, lacks a check against the DNA. The CDR3 length equals 13 residues, ends included. CDR1 is DFQATT, CDR2 SNEGSKA, per germline (reference sequence). CDR3 in amino acids: CSAREGQGEREKL.